The present T cell receptor (beta chain) was sequenced within a study of cytomegalovirus exposure and HLA in healthy donors. It was with 60 Vbeta and 13 Jbeta primers that the PCR ran. The data were produced by immunoSEQ multiplex PCR, yet TCRdb's version contains in-frame clones alone and is incomplete. In the table there are some 150,000 clones, about 73% of which are singletons. The CDR3 covers 17 residues. CDR1 and CDR2 from the germline V gene are SGHNT and YYREEE (reference sequence). Trimming removed 1 base from V and 8 bases from J; junction bases left unmatched: 14. Note on this clone: What it binds is not known.

Study results and limitations: At a 0.05 false discovery rate, a later analysis found some 17,000 TCR beta sequences to be associated with HLA alleles.

The material sequenced was PBMCs. The receptor comes from a man aged 35 to 55 in good health and CMV-seropositive. The V and J genes are TRBV5-4 and TRBJ2-1; 8 positions match TRBD2. The CDR3 region is CASSLIKLADMGDEQFF. As DNA, the CDR3 is TGTGCCAGCAGCTTGATTAAACTAGCGGATATGGGGGATGAGCAGTTCTTC.